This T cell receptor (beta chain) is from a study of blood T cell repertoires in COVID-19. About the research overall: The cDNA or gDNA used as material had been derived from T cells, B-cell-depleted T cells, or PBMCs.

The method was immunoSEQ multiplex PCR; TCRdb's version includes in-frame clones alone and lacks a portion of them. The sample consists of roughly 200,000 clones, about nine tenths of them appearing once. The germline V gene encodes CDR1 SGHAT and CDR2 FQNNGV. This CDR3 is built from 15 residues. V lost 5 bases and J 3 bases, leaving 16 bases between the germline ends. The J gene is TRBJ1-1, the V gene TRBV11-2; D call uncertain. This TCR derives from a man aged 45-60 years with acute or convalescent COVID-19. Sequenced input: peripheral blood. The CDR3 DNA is TGTGCCAGCAGCCCTTACCCGCGGTCTGACACTGAAGCTTTCTTT. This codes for CASSPYPRSDTEAFF.